This T cell receptor beta chain came from a study of T cell therapy after organ transplantation. Looking at the study overall: Up to 6 doses were given at 2-week intervals. Findings and caveats of the study: Reconstitution after therapy seemingly combined transferred and product-undetected endogenous clonotypes.

This clone turned up a few times. Antigen unknown. V lost 5 bases, J lost 1 base, and 8 bases lay in between. Germline V lookup: CDR1 SNHLY, CDR2 FYNNEI. The CDR3 loop spans 13 amino acids. Clones were read by immunoSEQ multiplex PCR, and TCRdb kept only the in-frame ones, dropping some. The table has roughly 48,000 clones, less than 95% seen once; the top ten hold 2.5% to 3.5%. This sequence originates from a human patient who had received a solid organ transplant and had CMV disease. This rearrangement joins TRBV2 to TRBJ1-1; D possibly corresponds to TRBD1 (6 bases). This specimen was CD8+ T cells from blood, taken before autologous CMV-specific T cell therapy. The CDR3 region has the DNA TGTGCCAGCAGTTGGACAGAGAACACTGAAGCTTTCTTT. It encodes CASSWTENTEAFF.